This T cell receptor beta chain was sequenced for a study of STAT5B mutations in CD4+ large granular lymphocyte leukemia. Methods used by the authors: A productive frequency of 2.59 x 10-5 was the lowest detectable. Libraries were prepared by immunoSEQ multiplex PCR; TCRdb keeps only in-frame clonotypes and omits some of them. V and J calls and clone size are copied from that table; D and trimming were computed from the DNA. The table has some 40,000 clones, 81% seen once. The trim removed 3 bases at V and 5 bases at J, leaving 0 bases unmatched. The CDR3 runs 13 residues. In germline, CDR1 is SEHNR, CDR2 FQNEAQ (reference sequence).

Sequencing used CD4+ T cells from blood buffy coats. The sequence derives from a human donor in good health. The V call is TRBV7-9, the J call TRBJ2-5; 10 bases line up with TRBD1. The CDR3 sequence is CASSLGQGETQYF. The CDR3 nucleotides are TGTGCCAGCAGCTTGGGACAGGGGGAGACCCAGTACTTC. Full variable domain (missing parts from reference TRBV7-9 and TRBJ2-5): DTGVSQNPRHKITKRGQNVTFRCDPISEHNRLYWYRQTLGQGPEFLTYFQNEAQLEKSRLLSDRFSAERPKGSFSTLEIQRTEQGDSAMYLCASSLGQGETQYFGPGTRLLVL.